Here is one TCR beta chain with its context. As yet, its antigen is unknown. The data originate from a study of shared clonotypes between healthy human individuals. Study-level findings and limits: Generation probability values for non-shared clonotypes were lower than those for clonotypes shared by all four donors.

The donor cohort consisted entirely of Caucasian adults residing in Nashville, Tennessee. V shed 7 bases and J 0 bases; nucleotides not matched to a gene: 12. Germline-derived CDR1 and CDR2 are MDHEN and SYDVKM. The CDR3 consists of 17 residues. Sequenced by immunoSEQ multiplex PCR; TCRdb stores in-frame clones only, minus some. The profile shows about 2.3 million clones, roughly 90% of them singletons. Material: naive CD4+ T cells from PBMCs. Subset: CD45RA+ positively selected. The TCR comes from a man between 18 and 35 years old in good health. Some clones in this sample may be carry-over from other donors' samples. The chain recombines TRBV28 with TRBJ1-5; 7 positions match TRBD1. CDR3 coding DNA: TGTGCCAGCACCTCAACGACAGGGATATATAGCAATCAGCCCCAGCATTTT. It encodes CASTSTTGIYSNQPQHF.